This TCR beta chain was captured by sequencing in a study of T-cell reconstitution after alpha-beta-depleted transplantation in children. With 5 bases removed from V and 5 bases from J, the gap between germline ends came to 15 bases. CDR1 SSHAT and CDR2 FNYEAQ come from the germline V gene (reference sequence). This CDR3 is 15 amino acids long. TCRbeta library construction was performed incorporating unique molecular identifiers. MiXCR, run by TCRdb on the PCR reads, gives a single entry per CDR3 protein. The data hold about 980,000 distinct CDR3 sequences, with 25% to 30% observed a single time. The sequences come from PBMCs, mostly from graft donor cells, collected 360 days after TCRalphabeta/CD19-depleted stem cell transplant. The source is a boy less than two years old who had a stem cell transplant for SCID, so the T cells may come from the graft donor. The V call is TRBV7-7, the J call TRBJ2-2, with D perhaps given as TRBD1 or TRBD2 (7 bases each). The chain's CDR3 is CASSRQGGGTGELFF. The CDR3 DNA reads TGTGCCAGCAGCAGACAGGGCGGGGGAACCGGGGAGCTGTTTTTT.